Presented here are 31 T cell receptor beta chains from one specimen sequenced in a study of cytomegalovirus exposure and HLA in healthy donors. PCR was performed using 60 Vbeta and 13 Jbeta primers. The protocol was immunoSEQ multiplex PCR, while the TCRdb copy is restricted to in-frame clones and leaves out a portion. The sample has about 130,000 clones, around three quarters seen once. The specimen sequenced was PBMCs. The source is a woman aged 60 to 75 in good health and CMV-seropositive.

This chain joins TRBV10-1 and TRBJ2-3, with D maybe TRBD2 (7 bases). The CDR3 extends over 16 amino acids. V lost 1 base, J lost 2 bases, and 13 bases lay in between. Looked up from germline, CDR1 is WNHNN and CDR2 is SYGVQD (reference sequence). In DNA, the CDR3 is TGCGCCAGCAGTGAGTTCAAGGGGGGGTTCACAGATACGCAGTATTTT. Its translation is CASSEFKGGFTDTQYF.

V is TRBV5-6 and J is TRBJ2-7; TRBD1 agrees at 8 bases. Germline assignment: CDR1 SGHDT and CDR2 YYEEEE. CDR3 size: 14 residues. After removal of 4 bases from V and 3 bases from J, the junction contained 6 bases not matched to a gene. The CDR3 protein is CASSLGTGVYEQYF. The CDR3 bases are TGTGCCAGCAGCCTCGGGACAGGTGTCTACGAGCAGTACTTC.

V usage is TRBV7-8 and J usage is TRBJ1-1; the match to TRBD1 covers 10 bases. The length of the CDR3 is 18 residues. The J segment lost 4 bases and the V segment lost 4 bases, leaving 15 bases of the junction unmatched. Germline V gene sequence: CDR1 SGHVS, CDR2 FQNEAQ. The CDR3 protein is CASSYRQGANVVGTEAFF. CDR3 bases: TGTGCCAGCAGCTATAGACAGGGGGCAAACGTAGTGGGCACTGAAGCTTTCTTT.

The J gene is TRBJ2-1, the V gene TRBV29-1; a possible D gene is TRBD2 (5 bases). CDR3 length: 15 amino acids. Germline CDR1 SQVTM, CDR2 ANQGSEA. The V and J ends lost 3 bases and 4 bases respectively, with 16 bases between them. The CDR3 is CSVEDGEAAYNEQFF. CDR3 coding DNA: TGCAGCGTTGAGGACGGGGAAGCGGCTTACAATGAGCAGTTCTTC.

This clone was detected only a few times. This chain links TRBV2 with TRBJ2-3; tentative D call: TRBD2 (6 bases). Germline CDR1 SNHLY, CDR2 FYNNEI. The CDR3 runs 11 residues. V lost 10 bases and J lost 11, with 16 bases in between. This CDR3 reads CATSAEGRQYF. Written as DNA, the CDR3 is TGTGCCACCTCGGCGGAGGGAAGGCAGTATTTT.

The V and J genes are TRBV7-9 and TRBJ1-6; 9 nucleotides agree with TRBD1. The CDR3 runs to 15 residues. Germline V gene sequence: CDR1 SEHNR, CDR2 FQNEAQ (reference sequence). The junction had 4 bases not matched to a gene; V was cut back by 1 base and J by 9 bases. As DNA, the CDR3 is TGTGCCAGCAGCTTAGGACAGGGGGATGCTTCACCCCTCCACTTT. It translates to CASSLGQGDASPLHF.

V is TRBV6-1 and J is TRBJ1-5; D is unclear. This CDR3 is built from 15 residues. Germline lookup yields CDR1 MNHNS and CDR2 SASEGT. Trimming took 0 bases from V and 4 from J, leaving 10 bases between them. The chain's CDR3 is CASSEAARINQPQHF. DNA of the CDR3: TGTGCCAGCAGTGAAGCCGCCAGAATTAATCAGCCCCAGCATTTT.

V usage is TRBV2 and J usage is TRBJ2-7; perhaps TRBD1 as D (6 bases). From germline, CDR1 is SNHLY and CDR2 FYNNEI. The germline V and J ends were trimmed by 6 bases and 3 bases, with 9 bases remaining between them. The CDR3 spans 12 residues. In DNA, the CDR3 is TGTGCCAGCAGCCTACAGGGCTACGAGCAGTACTTC. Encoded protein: CASSLQGYEQYF.

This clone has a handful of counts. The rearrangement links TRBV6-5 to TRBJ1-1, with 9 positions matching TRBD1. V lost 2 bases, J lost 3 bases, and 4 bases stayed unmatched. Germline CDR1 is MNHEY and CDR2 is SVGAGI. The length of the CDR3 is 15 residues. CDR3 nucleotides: TGTGCCAGCAGTTACGACAGGGGGTTCGACACTGAAGCTTTCTTT. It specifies CASSYDRGFDTEAFF.

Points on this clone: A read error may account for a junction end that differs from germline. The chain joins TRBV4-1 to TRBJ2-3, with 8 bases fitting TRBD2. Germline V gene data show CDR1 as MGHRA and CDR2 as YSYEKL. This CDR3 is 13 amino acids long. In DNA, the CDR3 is TGCGCCAGCAGCCAAGGTCCGGGGGGGGCCATGGATTTT. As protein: CASSQGPGGAMDF.

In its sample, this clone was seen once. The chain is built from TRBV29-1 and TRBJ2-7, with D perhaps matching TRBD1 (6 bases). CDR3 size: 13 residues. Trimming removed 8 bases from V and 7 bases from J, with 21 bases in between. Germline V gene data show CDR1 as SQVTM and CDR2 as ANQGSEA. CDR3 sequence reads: CSTQGHNLGEQYF. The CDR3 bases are TGCAGCACCCAGGGACACAACCTTGGTGAGCAGTACTTC.

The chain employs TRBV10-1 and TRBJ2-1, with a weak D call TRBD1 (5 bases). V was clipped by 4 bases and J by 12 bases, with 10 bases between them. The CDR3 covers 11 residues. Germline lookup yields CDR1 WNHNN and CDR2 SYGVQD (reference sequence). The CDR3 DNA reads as TGCGCCAGCAGTGTCGGCCAGGGGCAGTTCTTC. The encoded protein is CASSVGQGQFF.

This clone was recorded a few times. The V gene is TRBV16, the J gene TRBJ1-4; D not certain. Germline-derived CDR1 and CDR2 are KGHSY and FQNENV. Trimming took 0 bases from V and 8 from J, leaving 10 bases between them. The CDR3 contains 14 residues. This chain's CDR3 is CASSQSAGGEKLFF. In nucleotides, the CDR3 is TGTGCCAGCAGCCAATCGGCAGGAGGGGAAAAACTGTTTTTT.

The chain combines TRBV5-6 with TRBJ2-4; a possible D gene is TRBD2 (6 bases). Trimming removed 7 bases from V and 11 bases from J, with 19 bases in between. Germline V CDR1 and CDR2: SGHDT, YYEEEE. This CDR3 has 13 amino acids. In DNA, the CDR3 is TGTGCCAGCCGCACTAGCCTCGAAAGCGTTCAGTACTTC. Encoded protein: CASRTSLESVQYF.

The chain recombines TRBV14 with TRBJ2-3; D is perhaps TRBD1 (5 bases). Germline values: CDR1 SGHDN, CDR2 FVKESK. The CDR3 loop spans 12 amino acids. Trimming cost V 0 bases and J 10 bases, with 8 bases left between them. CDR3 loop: CASSQDRVAQYF. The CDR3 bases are TGTGCCAGCAGCCAAGACAGGGTTGCGCAGTATTTT. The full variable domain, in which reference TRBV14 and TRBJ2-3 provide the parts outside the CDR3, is EAGVTQFPSHSVIEKGQTVTLRCDPISGHDNLYWYRRVMGKEIKFLLHFVKESKQDESGMPNNRFLAERTGGTYSTLKVQPAELEDSGVYFCASSQDRVAQYFGPGTRLTVL.

CDR3 DNA sequence: TGTGCCAGTAGTCCAGACAGAAACACCGGGGAGCTGTTTTTT. This sequence encodes CASSPDRNTGELFF. The chain recombines TRBV19 with TRBJ2-2; D is perhaps TRBD1 (5 bases). CDR1 LNHDA and CDR2 SQIVND come from the germline V gene (reference sequence). CDR3 size: 14 residues. Trimming took off 5 bases at V and 2 bases at J, with 9 bases between the two ends.

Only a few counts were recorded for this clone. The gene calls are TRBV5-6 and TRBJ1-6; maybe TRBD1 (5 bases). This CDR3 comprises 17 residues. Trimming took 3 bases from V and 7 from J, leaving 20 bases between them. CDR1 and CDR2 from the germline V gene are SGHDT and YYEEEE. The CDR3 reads CASSSLGRAIGNSPLHF. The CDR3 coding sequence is TGTGCCAGCAGCTCGTTGGGCAGGGCTATCGGGAATTCACCCCTCCACTTT.

The CDR3 protein is CATKRQEEGWKYF. In nucleotides, the CDR3 is TGTGCCACCAAGAGACAGGAGGAAGGGTGGAAGTACTTC. V usage is TRBV2 and J usage is TRBJ2-7; D possibly corresponds to TRBD1 (6 bases). CDR3 length: 13 amino acids. Deletions cut 10 bases from V and 11 bases from J, with 24 bases between. Germline values: CDR1 SNHLY, CDR2 FYNNEI. Complete variable domain (other parts from reference TRBV2 and TRBJ2-7): EPEVTQTPSHQVTQMGQEVILRCVPISNHLYFYWYRQILGQKVEFLVSFYNNEISEKSEIFDDQFSVERPDGSNFTLKIRSTKLEDSAMYFCATKRQEEGWKYFGPGTRLTVT.

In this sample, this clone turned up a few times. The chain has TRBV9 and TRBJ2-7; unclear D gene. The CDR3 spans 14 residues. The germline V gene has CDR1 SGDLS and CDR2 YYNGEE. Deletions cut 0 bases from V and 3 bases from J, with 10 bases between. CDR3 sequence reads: CASSVGGDIYEQYF. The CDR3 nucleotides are TGTGCCAGCAGCGTAGGCGGCGATATCTACGAGCAGTACTTC.

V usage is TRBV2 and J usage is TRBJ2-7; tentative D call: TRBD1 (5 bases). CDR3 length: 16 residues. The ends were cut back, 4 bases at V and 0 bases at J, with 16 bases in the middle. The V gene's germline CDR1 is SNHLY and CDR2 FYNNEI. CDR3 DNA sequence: TGTGCCAGCAGTGGGTCTGGACAACGGACCTCCTACGAGCAGTACTTC. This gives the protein CASSGSGQRTSYEQYF.

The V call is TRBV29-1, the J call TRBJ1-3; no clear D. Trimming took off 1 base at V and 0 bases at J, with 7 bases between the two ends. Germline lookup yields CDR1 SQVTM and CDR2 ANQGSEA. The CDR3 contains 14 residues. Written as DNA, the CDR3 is TGCAGCGTTGAAGTCACAAGCTCTGGAAACACCATATATTTT. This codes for CSVEVTSSGNTIYF.

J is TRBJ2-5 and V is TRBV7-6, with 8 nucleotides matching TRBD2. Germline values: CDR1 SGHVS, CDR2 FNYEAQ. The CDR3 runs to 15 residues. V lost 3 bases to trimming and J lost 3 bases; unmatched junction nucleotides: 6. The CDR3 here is CASSFSGATEETQYF. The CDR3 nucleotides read TGTGCCAGCAGCTTTAGCGGGGCTACCGAAGAGACCCAGTACTTC.

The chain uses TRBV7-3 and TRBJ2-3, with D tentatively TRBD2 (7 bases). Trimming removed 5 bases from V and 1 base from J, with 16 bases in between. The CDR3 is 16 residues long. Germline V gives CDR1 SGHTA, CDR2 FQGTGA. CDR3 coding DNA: TGTGCCAGCAGCCCGGGGGGCTCTCTAGGCACAGATACGCAGTATTTT. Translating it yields CASSPGGSLGTDTQYF.

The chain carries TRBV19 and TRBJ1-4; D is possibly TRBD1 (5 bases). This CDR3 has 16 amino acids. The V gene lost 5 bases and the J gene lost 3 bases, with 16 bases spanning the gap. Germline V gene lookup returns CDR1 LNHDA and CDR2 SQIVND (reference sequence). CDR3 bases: TGTGCCAGTAGTCCGGGCGGAGGGACGGCTAATGAAAAACTGTTTTTT. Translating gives CASSPGGGTANEKLFF.

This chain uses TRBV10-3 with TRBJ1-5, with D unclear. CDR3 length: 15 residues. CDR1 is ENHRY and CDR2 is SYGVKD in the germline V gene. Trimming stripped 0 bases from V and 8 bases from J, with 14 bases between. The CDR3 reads CAISESTLAWEPQHF. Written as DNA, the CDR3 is TGTGCCATCAGTGAGTCGACTCTGGCTTGGGAGCCCCAGCATTTT.

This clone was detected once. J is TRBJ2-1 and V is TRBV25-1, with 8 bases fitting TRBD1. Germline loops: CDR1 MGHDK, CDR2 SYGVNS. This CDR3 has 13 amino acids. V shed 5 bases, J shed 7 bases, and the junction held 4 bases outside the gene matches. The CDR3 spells CASSSRGLNEQFF. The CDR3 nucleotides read TGTGCCAGCAGTTCCAGGGGGCTTAATGAGCAGTTCTTC.

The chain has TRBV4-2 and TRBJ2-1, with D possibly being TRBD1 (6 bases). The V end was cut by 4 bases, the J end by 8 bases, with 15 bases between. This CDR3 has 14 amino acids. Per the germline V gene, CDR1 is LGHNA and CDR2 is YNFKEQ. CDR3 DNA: TGTGCCAGCAGCCTAGCTGCAGGGGTCGATGAGCAGTTCTTC. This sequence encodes CASSLAAGVDEQFF.

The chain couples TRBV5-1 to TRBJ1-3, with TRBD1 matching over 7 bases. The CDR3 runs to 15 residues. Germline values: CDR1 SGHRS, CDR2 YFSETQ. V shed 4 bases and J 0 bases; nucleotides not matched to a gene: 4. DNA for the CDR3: TGCGCCAGCAGCCCGGGGGACAGCTCTGGAAACACCATATATTTT. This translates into CASSPGDSSGNTIYF.

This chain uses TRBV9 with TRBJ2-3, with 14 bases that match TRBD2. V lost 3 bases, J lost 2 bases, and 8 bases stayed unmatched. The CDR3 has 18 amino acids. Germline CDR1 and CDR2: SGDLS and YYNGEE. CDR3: CASSGWGLAGEITDTQYF. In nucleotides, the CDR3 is TGTGCCAGCAGCGGGTGGGGACTAGCGGGGGAAATCACAGATACGCAGTATTTT.

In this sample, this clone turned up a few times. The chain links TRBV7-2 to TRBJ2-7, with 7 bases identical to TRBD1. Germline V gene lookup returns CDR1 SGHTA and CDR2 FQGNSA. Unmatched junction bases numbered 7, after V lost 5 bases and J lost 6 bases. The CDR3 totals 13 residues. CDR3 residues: CASSTDRAVEQYF. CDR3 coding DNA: TGTGCCAGCAGCACCGACAGGGCTGTCGAGCAGTACTTC.

The CDR3 region has the DNA TGTGCCAGCAGTGAGGTCAATTCCTACGAGCAGTACTTC. Its translation is CASSEVNSYEQYF. This rearrangement joins TRBV25-1 to TRBJ2-5; D is unresolved. TRBJ2-7 matches the DNA end more closely, so the J call is doubtful. This CDR3 contains 13 residues. Germline loops: CDR1 MGHDK, CDR2 SYGVNS.